This T cell receptor (beta chain) emerged from a study of T-cell reconstitution after alpha-beta-depleted transplantation in children. Preparing the TCRbeta library involved the use of unique molecular identifiers. TCRdb fed the PCR reads into MiXCR, producing one record per CDR3 protein. The data contain tens of thousands of distinct CDR3 sequences, about a tenth of them singletons. In its sample, this clonotype was seen many times. Its antigen is not identified. The CDR3 has 15 residues. Per germline, CDR1 SGHRS and CDR2 YFSETQ. Trimming left V 0 bases short and J 5 bases short, with 14 bases between. Regarding the study as a whole: Recipient T cells and thymic progenitors that survived were the source of the high TCRbeta diversity seen at day 60 in some patients. After one year, T-cell counts and TCRbeta diversity mostly came from new T cells. About two months after transplant, alpha-beta T cells reportedly came from several hundred expanded graft clones.

The chain carries TRBV5-1 and TRBJ1-2; D gene ambiguous. The receptor was derived from a male patient between 2 and 15 years old who had a stem cell transplant for chronic granulomatous disease, so the T cells may come from the graft donor. Sample: PBMCs, mostly from graft donor cells, taken 60 days after TCRalphabeta/CD19-depleted stem cell transplant. CDR3 region: CASSLARRTGYGYTF. For the CDR3, the DNA is TGCGCCAGCAGCTTGGCGCGACGGACGGGATATGGCTACACCTTC.